These 5 T cell receptor beta chains were sequenced from one sample in a study of Ad26.COV2.S vaccination and SARS-CoV-2 variants. Treatment described: about 20 received Ad26.COV2.S at low or high dose, single or two shots; several received placebo; per-sample allocation not given. All samples were drawn on day 63, counting from the first vaccine or placebo injection. Data came from immunoSEQ multiplex PCR; TCRdb stores just in-frame clones and leaves some out. Of about 400,000 clones listed, around 89% are singletons. Sequenced material: peripheral blood, taken in a trial of Ad26.COV2.S vaccine versus placebo. These receptors all stem from a person between 18 and 60 years old who received the Ad26.COV2.S COVID-19 vaccine or a placebo.

This clone appeared a few times. This sequence joins TRBV28 and TRBJ2-3; D may be TRBD2 (5 bases). The germline V gene has CDR1 MDHEN and CDR2 SYDVKM. The CDR3 consists of 13 residues. The V end lost 11 bases, the J end lost 0 bases, and 12 bases lay between the germline ends. CDR3 sequence (DNA): TGTGCCGGAAGCGGAGAAAGCACAGATACGCAGTATTTT. Translated: CAGSGESTDTQYF. The complete variable domain, with remaining parts taken from reference TRBV28 and TRBJ2-3, reads DVKVTQSSRYLVKRTGEKVFLECVQDMDHENMFWYRQDPGLGLRLIYFSYDVKMKEKGDIPEGYSVSREKKERFSLILESASTNQTSMYLCAGSGESTDTQYFGPGTRLTVL.

The J gene is TRBJ2-1, the V gene TRBV21-1; the tabulated D call, TRBD2, remains unverified against the DNA. TRBV21-1 is a pseudogene locus. The CDR3 totals 21 residues. The CDR3 coding sequence is TGTGCCAGCAGCAAAGCCCTTCAATTCGGGAGGCGGTCCAGCTCCTACAATGAGCAGTTCTTC. Translating gives CASSKALQFGRRSSSYNEQFF.

This chain uses TRBV12-5 with TRBJ2-2, with 7 positions matching TRBD1. V gave up 7 bases and J gave up 4 bases; unmatched junction bases: 9. The CDR3 spans 15 residues. Germline V gene lookup returns CDR1 LGHNT and CDR2 FRNRAP. CDR3 loop: CASAINRGSTGELFF. CDR3 bases: TGTGCTAGTGCCATAAACAGGGGCTCCACCGGGGAGCTGTTTTTT. The whole variable domain, filled in from reference TRBV12-5 and TRBJ2-2, reads DARVTQTPRHKVTEMGQEVTMRCQPILGHNTVFWYRQTMMQGLELLAYFRNRAPLDDSGMPKDRFSAEMPDATLATLKIQPSEPRDSAVYFCASAINRGSTGELFFGEGSRLTVL.

The V and J genes are TRBV27 and TRBJ2-7; TRBD1 aligns across 7 bases. Trimming at V came to 7 bases and at J to 6 bases, leaving 12 bases not matched to a gene. The CDR3 runs 14 residues. Germline-derived CDR1 and CDR2 are MNHEY and SMNVEV (reference sequence). The CDR3 reads CASTSGGKRSEQYF. The CDR3 nucleotides are TGTGCCAGCACTTCAGGGGGTAAGCGTAGCGAGCAGTACTTC.

V gene TRBV19 combines with J gene TRBJ2-2; 7 bases are a match to TRBD1. CDR1 is LNHDA and CDR2 is SQIVND in the germline V gene (reference sequence). Trimming cost V 6 bases and J 6 bases; bases outside gene matches: 7. The CDR3 covers 14 residues. The CDR3 protein is CASRQDRAAGELFF. Here the CDR3 DNA reads TGTGCCAGTAGGCAAGACAGGGCTGCCGGGGAGCTGTTTTTT.